This TCR beta chain was identified in a study of T-cell reconstitution after alpha-beta-depleted transplantation in children. Unique molecular identifiers were used in preparing the TCRbeta library. TCRdb fed the PCR reads into MiXCR, producing one record per CDR3 protein. The sample lists hundreds of thousands of distinct CDR3 sequences, under 20% occurring once. Study conclusions and caveats: Surviving recipient T cells and thymic progenitors accounted for the high day-60 TCRbeta diversity observed in some patients.

This clonotype was detected a few times. Its target is not known. The CDR3 runs 15 residues. Germline values: CDR1 MNHNS, CDR2 SASEGT. J lost 0 bases, V lost 4 bases, and 4 bases had no gene match. The clonotype comes from a boy younger than two who had a stem cell transplant for Wiskott-Aldrich syndrome, so the T cells may come from the graft donor. The J gene is TRBJ1-1, the V gene TRBV6-1; TRBD1 matches 8 bases. The sample here was PBMCs, mostly from graft donor cells, taken 360 days after TCRalphabeta/CD19-depleted stem cell transplant. The CDR3, as DNA: TGTGCCAGCAGTGCAGGGGGCGCGATGAACACTGAAGCTTTCTTT. This encodes CASSAGGAMNTEAFF.